This TCR beta chain appears in the sequencing data of a study of blood T cell repertoires in COVID-19. Repertoires were generated with immunoSEQ multiplex PCR, while TCRdb's copy carries only in-frame clones and drops some. The sample yields roughly 68,000 clones, around 87% seen once. V lost 5 bases and J lost 0; bases outside the gene matches: 12. The CDR3 sequence is 18 residues long. The germline V gene encodes CDR1 SGHNT and CDR2 YENEEA. The source is a man aged 50-59 years with active COVID-19. V and J are TRBV11-3 and TRBJ2-1, with TRBD2 matching 8 bases. Specimen: peripheral blood. CDR3 sequence (DNA): TGTGCCAGCAGCCCGGGAGGGCTAATCGAGAGCTCCTACAATGAGCAGTTCTTC. Translation: CASSPGGLIESSYNEQFF.